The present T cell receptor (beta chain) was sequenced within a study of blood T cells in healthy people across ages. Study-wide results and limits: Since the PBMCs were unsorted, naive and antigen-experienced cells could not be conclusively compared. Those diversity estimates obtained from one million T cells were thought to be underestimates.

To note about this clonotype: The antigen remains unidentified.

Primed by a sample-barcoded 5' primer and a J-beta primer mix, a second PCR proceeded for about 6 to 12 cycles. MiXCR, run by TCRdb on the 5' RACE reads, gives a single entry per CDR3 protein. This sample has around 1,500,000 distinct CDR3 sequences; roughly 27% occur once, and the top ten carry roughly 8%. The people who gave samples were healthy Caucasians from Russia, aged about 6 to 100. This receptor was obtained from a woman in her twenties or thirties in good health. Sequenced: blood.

DNA of the CDR3: TGTGCCAGCATCGCGGACAGGGGGCGTGATTCACCCCTCCACTTT. It translates to CASIADRGRDSPLHF. The chain combines TRBV2 with TRBJ1-6, with 11 bases lining up with TRBD1. CDR3 length equals 15 residues. J lost 8 bases, V lost 7 bases, and 7 bases had no gene match. Germline V lookup: CDR1 SNHLY, CDR2 FYNNEI.